The source of this T cell receptor beta chain is a study of blood T cell repertoires in COVID-19. Study-level information: Material from acute and convalescent COVID-19 was sourced from the United States, Italy and Spain.

The CDR3 covers 14 residues. The V end lost 0 bases, the J end lost 3 bases, and 10 bases lay between the germline ends. Germline loops: CDR1 SGDLS, CDR2 YYNGEE. The data were produced by immunoSEQ multiplex PCR, yet TCRdb's version contains in-frame clones alone and is incomplete. The table lists around 360,000 clones, around 87% of them singletons. The sequence derives from a woman aged 25 to 45 with COVID-19, enrolled during active disease. This chain joins TRBV9 and TRBJ2-7; no definite D call. Sample: peripheral blood. CDR3 protein: CASSVGASIYEQYF. The CDR3 region has the DNA TGTGCCAGCAGCGTAGGTGCTAGTATCTACGAGCAGTACTTC. The full variable domain, with the rest looked up from reference TRBV9 and TRBJ2-7, is DSGVTQTPKHLITATGQRVTLRCSPRSGDLSVYWYQQSLDQGLQFLIQYYNGEERAKGNILERFSAQQFPDLHSELNLSSLELGDSALYFCASSVGASIYEQYFGPGTRLTVT.